This record covers a single TCR beta chain. As yet, its antigen is unknown. The source of the sample is a study of cytomegalovirus exposure and HLA in healthy donors. Study results and caveats: A later analysis reported that several of the most significant clusters appeared to be linked to common viral pathogens, among them Epstein-Barr virus. An analysis was carried out later, and it reportedly showed fewer N-insertions in an Asian-associated ancestry cluster than the 666-donor mean. For most TCR beta V segments, an earlier analysis put the productive rate at about 90% or about 30% of the time.

Researchers ran the PCR with 60 Vbeta and 13 Jbeta primers. Using immunoSEQ multiplex PCR, the repertoire was profiled, and TCRdb retains in-frame clones only, with some absent. This repertoire shows a few hundred thousand clones, 75% to 80% found once; its top ten account for around 1.8%. These donors, healthy bone marrow donors, were studied. V was pared by 7 bases and J by 0 bases, with 11 bases between. The germline V gene encodes CDR1 ENHRY and CDR2 SYGVKD. The CDR3 covers 14 residues. The specimen sequenced was PBMCs. This chain links TRBV10-3 with TRBJ2-3, with D possibly matching TRBD2 (5 bases). This TCR derives from a man aged 18 to 30 in good health and CMV-seronegative. The CDR3 DNA sequence: TGTGCCATCAAAGGGAGCTTTAGCACAGATACGCAGTATTTT. It specifies CAIKGSFSTDTQYF.